Presented here are 32 T cell receptor beta chains from one specimen sequenced in a study of long-term antiretroviral therapy in people with HIV. Survey-level resolution applied to immunoSEQ assay v3.0. Assay: immunoSEQ multiplex PCR; the TCRdb copy retains only in-frame clones and omits some. The sample lists under 30,000 clones; about 80% were seen once. The sequences come from unsorted PBMCs, collected 0.7 years before starting antiretroviral therapy. The receptors shown here come from a man aged 25-45 years with HIV.

V gene TRBV29-1 combines with J gene TRBJ2-3, with a possible D match to TRBD2 (6 bases). There are 15 residues in the CDR3. Germline CDR1 SQVTM, CDR2 ANQGSEA. V was cut by 4 bases and J by 5 bases, with 19 bases left in between. The CDR3 loop is CSVGRGRVKGDTQYF. For the CDR3, the DNA is TGCAGCGTTGGGAGGGGTAGGGTAAAAGGAGATACGCAGTATTTT.

The CDR3 nucleotides are TGTGCCAGTCGTCCAGGGGCTGGGGCCAACGTCCTGACTTTC. Its protein product is CASRPGAGANVLTF. The rearrangement joins TRBV19 to TRBJ2-6; TRBD1 is a possible D gene (6 bases). The CDR3 covers 14 residues. With 8 bases removed from V and 2 bases from J, the gap between germline ends came to 10 bases. Germline CDR1 and CDR2: LNHDA and SQIVND (reference sequence).

This sequence joins TRBV19 and TRBJ2-3; D might be TRBD1 (6 bases). This CDR3 is built from 15 residues. V lost 0 bases and J 2 bases, leaving 9 bases between the germline ends. Germline V lookup: CDR1 LNHDA, CDR2 SQIVND (reference sequence). The chain's CDR3 is CASSIDRGYTDTQYF. DNA of the CDR3: TGTGCCAGTAGTATAGACAGGGGATACACAGATACGCAGTATTTT.

The chain employs TRBV7-7 and TRBJ2-1, with D tentatively TRBD2 (6 bases). In germline, CDR1 is SSHAT, CDR2 FNYEAQ (reference sequence). The CDR3 spans 12 residues. DNA for the CDR3: TGTGCTAGCGGATCTCCAGCGGGTGAGCAGTTCTTC. Residues: CASGSPAGEQFF. Based on the CDR3 plus reference TRBV7-7 and TRBJ2-1, the full variable domain is GAGVSQSPRYKVTKRGQDVTLRCDPISSHATLYWYQQALGQGPEFLTYFNYEAQPDKSGLPSDRFSAERPEGSISTLTIQRTEQRDSAMYRCASGSPAGEQFFGPGTRLTVL.

Comments on this clone: In the same sample, other DNA sequences code for this CDR3. The chain employs TRBV25-1 and TRBJ1-1; possibly TRBD1 for D (5 bases). This CDR3 is built from 14 residues. The germline V gene encodes CDR1 MGHDK and CDR2 SYGVNS. The V end lost 8 bases, the J end lost 0 bases, and 13 bases lay between the germline ends. CDR3 amino acids: CASSGLRLNTEAFF. Here the CDR3 DNA reads TGTGCCAGCTCGGGACTGCGACTGAACACTGAAGCTTTCTTT.

The rearrangement uses TRBV19 and TRBJ2-7; D call uncertain. The CDR3 loop spans 14 amino acids. Trimming left V 0 bases short and J 4 bases short, with 10 bases between. Germline V gives CDR1 LNHDA, CDR2 SQIVND (reference sequence). For the CDR3, the DNA is TGTGCCAGTAGTATAGATCGGAGAGGTTACGAGCAGTACTTC. Its protein is CASSIDRRGYEQYF.

This rearrangement joins TRBV2 to TRBJ2-1; D tentatively reads TRBD1 or TRBD2 (6 bases each). V lost 7 bases, J lost 6 bases, and 19 bases lay in between. CDR3 length equals 15 residues. Germline-derived CDR1 and CDR2 are SNHLY and FYNNEI. This CDR3 is CASILQGGGTNEQFF. The CDR3 DNA follows: TGTGCCAGCATTCTACAGGGCGGAGGGACCAATGAGCAGTTCTTC.

The genes are TRBV7-9 and TRBJ1-4; 7 positions match TRBD1. Germline trimming cut 3 bases from V and 7 bases from J; bases unmatched to any gene: 14. Germline CDR1 reads SEHNR; CDR2 reads FQNEAQ (reference sequence). The CDR3 is 17 residues long. The CDR3 coding sequence is TGTGCCAGCAGCTTGCGGGGGCGTGGGGGACAGAGTGAAAAACTGTTTTTT. Protein product: CASSLRGRGGQSEKLFF. Full variable domain (missing parts from reference TRBV7-9 and TRBJ1-4): DTGVSQNPRHKITKRGQNVTFRCDPISEHNRLYWYRQTLGQGPEFLTYFQNEAQLEKSRLLSDRFSAERPKGSFSTLEIQRTEQGDSAMYLCASSLRGRGGQSEKLFFGSGTQLSVL.

This sequence joins TRBV11-2 and TRBJ1-4; D uncertain. The CDR3 sequence is 15 residues long. The V end lost 0 bases, the J end lost 7 bases, and 12 bases lay between the germline ends. The germline gives CDR1 SGHAT, CDR2 FQNNGV. This CDR3 reads CASSLEQAPAEKLFF. The CDR3 DNA reads TGTGCCAGCAGCTTAGAACAAGCACCGGCTGAAAAACTGTTTTTT.

The chain employs TRBV5-6 and TRBJ2-1; 10 bases are a match to TRBD2. This CDR3 contains 16 residues. The junction had 4 bases not matched to a gene; V was cut back by 0 bases and J by 4 bases. CDR1 is SGHDT, CDR2 YYEEEE, per germline. CDR3 nucleotide sequence: TGTGCCAGCAGCTTGGAGCGGGAGGGCTTATACAATGAGCAGTTCTTC. Protein sequence: CASSLEREGLYNEQFF.

The genes are TRBV5-1 and TRBJ2-2, with D possibly TRBD1 on 5 matching bases. The CDR3 is made up of 14 amino acids. Germline V lookup: CDR1 SGHRS, CDR2 YFSETQ. Trimming shortened V by 7 bases and J by 0 bases, and 10 bases separated the two germline ends. The CDR3 DNA follows: TGCGCCAGCGGGCAGGGAACGAACACCGGGGAGCTGTTTTTT. Amino acids: CASGQGTNTGELFF.

This clone has just a few counts. The V gene is TRBV12-5, the J gene TRBJ1-2; unclear D gene. Germline CDR1 and CDR2: LGHNT and FRNRAP. CDR3 length: 14 residues. Trimming removed 1 base from V and 4 bases from J, with 10 bases in between. The CDR3 DNA reads TGTGCTAGTGGTTTGGGGGAGCGCGGCTATGGCTACACCTTC. Protein: CASGLGERGYGYTF.

This clone was observed a single time. V is TRBV27 and J is TRBJ2-7; 10 bases map to TRBD1. With 5 bases clipped from V and 1 base from J, the junction kept 11 bases outside the gene matches. The CDR3 runs to 17 residues. Germline V gives CDR1 MNHEY, CDR2 SMNVEV (reference sequence). The CDR3 spells CASSVKFPGQGSYEQYF. CDR3 DNA sequence: TGTGCCAGCAGTGTGAAGTTTCCGGGACAGGGGTCCTACGAGCAGTACTTC.

J is TRBJ1-1 and V is TRBV5-6, with 7 nucleotides matching TRBD1. From germline, CDR1 is SGHDT and CDR2 YYEEEE. The V gene end was trimmed by 3 bases and the J gene end by 1 base; junction bases not matched to a gene: 6. The CDR3 is 15 amino acids. For the CDR3, the DNA is TGTGCCAGCAGCTCTCCTTGGACAGGGAACACTGAAGCTTTCTTT. Translated: CASSSPWTGNTEAFF.

The chain employs TRBV7-9 and TRBJ1-4; the D gene is possibly TRBD1 (5 bases). Germline CDR1 reads SEHNR; CDR2 reads FQNEAQ (reference sequence). V lost 5 bases and J 8 bases, leaving 21 bases between the germline ends. CDR3 size: 16 residues. CDR3 DNA sequence: TGTGCCAGCAGCCCTCTACCGGGGCAGGCATGGGAAAAACTGTTTTTT. This encodes CASSPLPGQAWEKLFF.

The V gene is TRBV27, the J gene TRBJ1-2; D gene uncertain. Trimming removed 0 bases from V and 0 bases from J, with 8 bases in between. CDR1 and CDR2 from the germline V gene are MNHEY and SMNVEV (reference sequence). CDR3 length: 15 amino acids. As DNA, the CDR3 is TGTGCCAGCAGTTTATCGCGGGTTACTAACTATGGCTACACCTTC. This sequence encodes CASSLSRVTNYGYTF.

The chain links TRBV16 to TRBJ1-2, with a weak D call TRBD1 (6 bases). V was cut by 0 bases and J by 4 bases, with 9 bases left in between. Germline CDR1 and CDR2: KGHSY and FQNENV. The CDR3 is 14 residues long. Here the CDR3 DNA reads TGTGCCAGCAGCCAATCCTACAGGGTCTATGGCTACACCTTC. Its protein is CASSQSYRVYGYTF.

The CDR3 reads CASSDTGELFF. CDR3 nucleotides: TGTGCCAGCTCGGATACCGGGGAGCTGTTTTTT. This rearrangement joins TRBV7-9 to TRBJ2-2; D remains ambiguous. CDR3 length equals 11 residues. CDR1 is SEHNR, CDR2 FQNEAQ, per germline (reference sequence). With 8 bases removed from V and 5 bases from J, the gap between germline ends came to 6 bases.

The chain is built from TRBV7-9 and TRBJ1-1; TRBD1 matches at 9 bases. Germline trimming cut 0 bases from V and 10 bases from J; bases unmatched to any gene: 9. The CDR3 is 15 residues long. Germline loops: CDR1 SEHNR, CDR2 FQNEAQ (reference sequence). The CDR3 sequence is CASSLAGTGNRLAFF. CDR3 nucleotide sequence: TGTGCCAGCAGCTTAGCCGGGACAGGGAACCGCTTAGCTTTCTTT.

The sample holds one count of this clone. The chain carries TRBV29-1 and TRBJ2-3, with D possibly called TRBD1 or TRBD2 (6 bases each). The CDR3 runs 15 residues. Between the trimmed V and J ends, which lost 4 bases and 1 base, there was a span of 15 bases. CDR1 is SQVTM and CDR2 is ANQGSEA in the germline V gene. The CDR3 DNA reads as TGCAGCGTTGCGGGGGCCGTGGGTGGCACAGATACGCAGTATTTT. Translated: CSVAGAVGGTDTQYF.

This clone has only a few counts. The chain links TRBV13 to TRBJ1-6, with 9 bases matching TRBD1. The V segment lost 4 bases and the J segment 7 bases; nucleotides outside the gene matches: 2. The CDR3 extends over 14 amino acids. Germline values: CDR1 PRHDT, CDR2 FYEKMQ (reference sequence). CDR3 bases: TGTGCCAGCAGCTCCGGACAGGGGAATTCACCCCTCCACTTT. Its translation is CASSSGQGNSPLHF. Variable domain in full (rest from reference TRBV13 and TRBJ1-6): AAGVIQSPRHLIKEKRETATLKCYPIPRHDTVYWYQQGPGQDPQFLISFYEKMQSDKGSIPDRFSAQQFSDYHSELNMSSLELGDSALYFCASSSGQGNSPLHFGNGTRLTVT.

The chain is built from TRBV7-8 and TRBJ1-4; unclear D gene. Trimming took off 5 bases at V and 5 bases at J, with 12 bases between the two ends. The CDR3 loop spans 14 amino acids. Germline V lookup: CDR1 SGHVS, CDR2 FQNEAQ. As DNA, the CDR3 is TGTGCCAGCAGCCCCGATTCGTTGAATGAAAAACTGTTTTTT. It is translated as CASSPDSLNEKLFF.

V usage is TRBV5-1 and J usage is TRBJ2-4, with D tentatively TRBD1 or TRBD2 (5 bases each). The V gene lost 4 bases and the J gene lost 6 bases, with 23 bases spanning the gap. The germline V gene has CDR1 SGHRS and CDR2 YFSETQ. The CDR3 spans 17 residues. The chain's CDR3 is CASSPPGQRGSGNIQYF. DNA for the CDR3: TGCGCCAGCAGCCCCCCCGGGCAGAGGGGATCAGGAAACATTCAGTACTTC.

The J gene is TRBJ2-7, the V gene TRBV5-3, with D possibly TRBD1 on 6 matching bases. TRBV5-3 qualifies as an ORF whose function is uncertain. V was cut by 9 bases and J by 0 bases, with 19 bases left in between. The length of the CDR3 is 15 residues. DNA of the CDR3: TGTGCCAAAGCCTGGACAGCCTTGAGCTCCTACGAGCAGTACTTC. This gives the protein CAKAWTALSSYEQYF.

The rearrangement joins TRBV28 to TRBJ1-1; TRBD1 matches 7 bases. Unmatched junction bases numbered 8, after V lost 5 bases and J lost 8 bases. The germline V gene encodes CDR1 MDHEN and CDR2 SYDVKM. The CDR3 totals 13 residues. The chain's CDR3 is CASSPPGGLEAFF. The DNA for the CDR3 is TGTGCCAGCAGTCCTCCAGGGGGTCTGGAAGCTTTCTTT.

This clone was picked up a small number of times. The chain combines TRBV5-1 with TRBJ2-7; possibly TRBD2 for D (6 bases). The CDR3 runs 13 residues. V was pared by 4 bases and J by 6 bases, with 14 bases between. Germline V lookup: CDR1 SGHRS, CDR2 YFSETQ. The CDR3 loop is CASSTGRTLEQYF. In DNA, the CDR3 is TGCGCCAGCAGCACGGGGAGGACCCTCGAGCAGTACTTC.

This chain connects TRBV21-1 to TRBJ2-5; the D segment call TRBD2 is taken from the table without a DNA check. TRBV21-1 counts as a pseudogene. The CDR3 sequence is 15 residues long. DNA of the CDR3: TGTGCCAGCAGCAAAGAGTTAGGACTGCAAGAGACCCAGTACTTC. The encoded protein is CASSKELGLQETQYF.

The genes are TRBV9 and TRBJ2-3, with D maybe TRBD2 (7 bases). The CDR3 runs to 16 residues. V lost 0 bases and J 1 base, leaving 12 bases between the germline ends. Germline CDR1 and CDR2: SGDLS and YYNGEE. The chain's CDR3 is CASSVGGGAGTDTQYF. DNA of the CDR3: TGTGCCAGCAGCGTAGGAGGGGGGGCCGGCACAGATACGCAGTATTTT.

This clone was picked up a small number of times. The chain combines TRBV9 with TRBJ2-1; perhaps TRBD1 as D (5 bases). This CDR3 contains 14 residues. The V and J ends lost 4 bases and 6 bases respectively, with 14 bases between them. Germline V gene data show CDR1 as SGDLS and CDR2 as YYNGEE. This chain's CDR3 is CASSPETEVNEQFF. The CDR3, as DNA: TGTGCCAGCAGCCCGGAGACAGAAGTCAATGAGCAGTTCTTC.

The V and J genes are TRBV15 and TRBJ1-1; D remains unclear. CDR1 and CDR2 (germline): LNHNV, YYDKDF (reference sequence). The CDR3 loop spans 13 amino acids. V was shortened by 1 base and J by 5 bases, with 8 bases between the two germline ends. In DNA form, the CDR3 reads TGTGCCACCAGCAGAGGAACTACTACTGAAGCTTTCTTT. Translated: CATSRGTTTEAFF. The full variable domain, with the rest looked up from reference TRBV15 and TRBJ1-1, is DAMVIQNPRYQVTQFGKPVTLSCSQTLNHNVMYWYQQKSSQAPKLLFHYYDKDFNNEADTPDNFQSRRPNTSFCFLDIRSPGLGDTAMYLCATSRGTTTEAFFGQGTRLTVV.

V is TRBV7-2 and J is TRBJ2-3; D tentatively reads TRBD1 or TRBD2 (5 bases each). The CDR3 loop spans 14 amino acids. Trimming shortened V by 1 base and J by 6 bases, and 11 bases separated the two germline ends. The V gene's germline CDR1 is SGHTA and CDR2 FQGNSA. CDR3 coding DNA: TGTGCCAGCAGCTTAGACGGACGGGGCGATACGCAGTATTTT. Translated: CASSLDGRGDTQYF. The whole variable domain, filled in from reference TRBV7-2 and TRBJ2-3, reads GAGVSQSPSNKVTEKGKDVELRCDPISGHTALYWYRQSLGQGLEFLIYFQGNSAPDKSGLPSDRFSAERTGGSVSTLTIQRTQQEDSAVYLCASSLDGRGDTQYFGPGTRLTVL.

This chain uses TRBV2 with TRBJ1-4; TRBD1 matches 8 bases. Germline loops: CDR1 SNHLY, CDR2 FYNNEI. The CDR3 length is 16 residues. The V and J ends lost 8 bases and 8 bases, in that order; junction bases with no gene match: 16. The CDR3 loop reads CASCRDRMGGREKLFF. CDR3 nucleotides: TGTGCCAGCTGCCGGGACAGGATGGGCGGTAGGGAAAAACTGTTTTTT.